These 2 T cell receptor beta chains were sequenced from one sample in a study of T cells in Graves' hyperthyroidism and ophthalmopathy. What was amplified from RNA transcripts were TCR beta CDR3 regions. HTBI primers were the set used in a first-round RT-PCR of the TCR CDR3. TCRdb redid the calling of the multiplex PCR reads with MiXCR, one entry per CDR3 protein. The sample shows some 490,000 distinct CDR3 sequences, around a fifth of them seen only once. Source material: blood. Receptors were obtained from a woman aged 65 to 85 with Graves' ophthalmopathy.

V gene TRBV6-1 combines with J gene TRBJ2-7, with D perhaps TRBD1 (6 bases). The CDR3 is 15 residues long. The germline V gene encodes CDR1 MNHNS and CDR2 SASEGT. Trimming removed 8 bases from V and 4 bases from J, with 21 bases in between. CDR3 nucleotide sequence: TGTGCCAGCGACAGGACAGCGGAGGCCTTTTACGAGCAGTACTTC. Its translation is CASDRTAEAFYEQYF.

The CDR3 DNA is TGTGCCAGCAGCCTCTTAGGTTCGGAGGGTACGCAGTATTTT. It encodes CASSLLGSEGTQYF. The rearrangement uses TRBV14 and TRBJ2-3, with D possibly being TRBD2 (6 bases). V was shortened by 4 bases and J by 8 bases, with 16 bases between the two germline ends. Germline V lookup: CDR1 SGHDN, CDR2 FVKESK. The CDR3 length is 14 residues.